These 7 T cell receptor beta chains were sequenced from one sample in a study of T cell responses to AZD1222 COVID-19 vaccine. The repertoire was sequenced with immunoSEQ multiplex PCR; TCRdb's copy has only in-frame clones and lacks some. The table lists 110,000 or so clones, around 89% of them singletons. The material sequenced was peripheral blood, taken 28 days after the second AZD1222 dose. The receptors derive from an adult who received the AZD1222 COVID-19 vaccine.

The chain carries TRBV3-1 (or the pseudogene TRBV3-2) and TRBJ2-3; TRBD2 matches at 8 bases. The CDR3 sequence is 15 residues long. V dropped 0 bases and J dropped 7; count of bases not matched to a gene: 6. Germline loops: CDR1 LGHDT, CDR2 YNNKEL (reference sequence). In DNA, the CDR3 is TGTGCCAGCAGCCAAGATCGAGTAGCGGGAAATACGCAGTATTTT. Its translation: CASSQDRVAGNTQYF.

The rearrangement uses TRBV16 and TRBJ2-5; D is possibly TRBD2 (5 bases). V lost 5 bases and J 5 bases, leaving 18 bases between the germline ends. This CDR3 comprises 15 residues. Germline assignment: CDR1 KGHSY and CDR2 FQNENV. CDR3 DNA sequence: TGTGCCAGCAGCAAAACCCCACCCGGGGTCGAGACCCAGTACTTC. Translated, it gives CASSKTPPGVETQYF.

The rearrangement uses TRBV21-1 and TRBJ2-5; TRBD1, as called in the table, went unchecked against the DNA. TRBV21-1 is noted as a pseudogene. This CDR3 contains 15 residues. CDR3 in DNA: TGTGCCAGCAGCAAATCCTCCCAGTACCAAGAGACCCAGTACTTC. It codes for CASSKSSQYQETQYF.

The V call is TRBV29-1, the J call TRBJ2-5; 11 bases map to TRBD2. Trimming at V came to 6 bases and at J to 4 bases, leaving 4 bases not matched to a gene. The germline V gene encodes CDR1 SQVTM and CDR2 ANQGSEA. The CDR3 has 13 residues. The CDR3 nucleotides read TGCAGCGTCCCTGGACTAGCGGGAGAGACCCAGTACTTC. Translated, it gives CSVPGLAGETQYF.

V is TRBV30 and J is TRBJ2-3; D is unresolved. Germline CDR1 reads GTSNPN; CDR2 reads SVGIG (reference sequence). The V end lost 2 bases, the J end lost 1 base, and 10 bases lay between the germline ends. This CDR3 has 14 residues. The CDR3 DNA reads TGTGCCTGGAGTTTAATCGGACGCACAGATACGCAGTATTTT. Protein: CAWSLIGRTDTQYF.

This clone was detected only once. The chain uses TRBV5-1 and TRBJ1-3, with a possible D match to TRBD1 (5 bases). The V gene's germline CDR1 is SGHRS and CDR2 YFSETQ. V gave up 0 bases and J gave up 0 bases, with 19 bases separating them. This CDR3 spans 19 amino acids. The DNA for the CDR3 is TGCGCCAGCAGCTTGGGGCGGAGGGGCAGCCGAGGCTCTGGAAACACCATATATTTT. Protein sequence: CASSLGRRGSRGSGNTIYF.

The rearrangement joins TRBV6-4 to TRBJ2-3; TRBD2 matches 8 bases. CDR1 is MRHNA, CDR2 SNTAGT, per germline. This CDR3 spans 15 amino acids. The V segment lost 8 bases and the J segment 4 bases; nucleotides outside the gene matches: 11. The CDR3 here is CASGRGLGGADTQYF. The CDR3 DNA reads as TGTGCCAGCGGGCGGGGACTAGGTGGGGCAGATACGCAGTATTTT.